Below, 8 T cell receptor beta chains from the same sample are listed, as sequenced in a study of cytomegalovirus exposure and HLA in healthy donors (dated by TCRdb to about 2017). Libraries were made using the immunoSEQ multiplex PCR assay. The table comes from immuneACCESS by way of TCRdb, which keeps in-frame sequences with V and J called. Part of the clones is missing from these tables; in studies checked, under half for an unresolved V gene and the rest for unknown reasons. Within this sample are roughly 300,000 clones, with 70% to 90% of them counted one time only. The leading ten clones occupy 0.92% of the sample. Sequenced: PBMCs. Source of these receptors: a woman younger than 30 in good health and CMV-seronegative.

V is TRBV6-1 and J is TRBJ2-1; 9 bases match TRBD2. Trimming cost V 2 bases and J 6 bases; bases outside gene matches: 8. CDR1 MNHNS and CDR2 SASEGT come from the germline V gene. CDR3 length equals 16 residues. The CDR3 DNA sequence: TGTGCCAGCAGTGAATGGGGACTAGCAAGAGGCAATGAGCAGTTCTTC. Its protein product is CASSEWGLARGNEQFF.

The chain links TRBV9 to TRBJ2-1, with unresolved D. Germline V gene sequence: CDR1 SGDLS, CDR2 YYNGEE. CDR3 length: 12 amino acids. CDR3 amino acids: CASSDGYNEQFF. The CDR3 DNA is TGTGCTAGTTCCGACGGGTACAATGAGCAGTTCTTC.

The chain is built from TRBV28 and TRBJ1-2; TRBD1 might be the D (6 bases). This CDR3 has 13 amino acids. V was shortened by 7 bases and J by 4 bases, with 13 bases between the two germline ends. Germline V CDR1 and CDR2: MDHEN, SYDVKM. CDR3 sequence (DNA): TGTGCCAGCATTCCCGAACAGGGCTATGGCTACACCTTC. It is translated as CASIPEQGYGYTF.

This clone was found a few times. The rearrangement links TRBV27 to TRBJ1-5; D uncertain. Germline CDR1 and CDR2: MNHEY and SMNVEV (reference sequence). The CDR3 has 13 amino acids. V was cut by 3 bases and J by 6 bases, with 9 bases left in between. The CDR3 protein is CASSFEESQPQHF. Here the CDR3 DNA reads TGTGCCAGCAGTTTCGAGGAGTCTCAGCCCCAGCATTTT.

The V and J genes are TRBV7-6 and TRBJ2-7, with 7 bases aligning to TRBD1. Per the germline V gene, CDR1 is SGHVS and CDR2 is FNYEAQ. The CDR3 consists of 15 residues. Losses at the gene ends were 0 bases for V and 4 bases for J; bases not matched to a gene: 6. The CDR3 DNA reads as TGTGCCAGCAGCTTAGCGCCGGGACAGATGTACGAGCAGTACTTC. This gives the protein CASSLAPGQMYEQYF.

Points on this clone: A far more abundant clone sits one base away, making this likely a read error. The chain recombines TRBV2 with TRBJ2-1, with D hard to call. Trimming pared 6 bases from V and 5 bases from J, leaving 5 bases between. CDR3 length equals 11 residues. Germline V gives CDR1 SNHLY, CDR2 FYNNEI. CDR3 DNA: TGTGCCAGCAGCACTAACAATGAGCAGTTCTTC. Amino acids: CASSTNNEQFF.

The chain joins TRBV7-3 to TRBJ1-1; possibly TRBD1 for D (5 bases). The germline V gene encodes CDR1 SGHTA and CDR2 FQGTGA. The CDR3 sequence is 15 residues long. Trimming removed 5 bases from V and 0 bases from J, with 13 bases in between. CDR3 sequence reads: CASSPGGGMNTEAFF. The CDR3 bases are TGTGCCAGCAGCCCCGGGGGGGGGATGAACACTGAAGCTTTCTTT. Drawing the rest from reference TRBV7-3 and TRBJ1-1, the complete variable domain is GAGVSQTPSNKVTEKGKYVELRCDPISGHTALYWYRQSLGQGPEFLIYFQGTGAADDSGLPNDRFFAVRPEGSVSTLKIQRTERGDSAVYLCASSPGGGMNTEAFFGQGTRLTVV.

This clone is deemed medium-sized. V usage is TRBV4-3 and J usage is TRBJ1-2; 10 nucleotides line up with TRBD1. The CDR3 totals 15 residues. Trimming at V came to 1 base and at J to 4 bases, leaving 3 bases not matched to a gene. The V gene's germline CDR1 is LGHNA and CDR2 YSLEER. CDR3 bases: TGCGCCAGCAGCCAAGGACAGGGGGCGGTCTATGGCTACACCTTC. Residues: CASSQGQGAVYGYTF.